This passage covers 9 T cell receptor beta chains from one sample sequenced in a study of T-cell memory formation after mild COVID-19 (dated by TCRdb to the early 2020s). The library was generated by 5' RACE. TCRdb shows the sequencer as Illumina NovaSeq 6000. TCRdb reran the public reads through fastp at Q25 and MiXCR, keeping productive beta chains. Rows with one shared CDR3 protein collapse into an entry with the most common genes and DNA. The sample contains 470,000 or so distinct CDR3 sequences, under 20% of them found a single time. The ten top clones hold about a fifth of the sample. Specimen: PBMCs or a T cell subset sorted from them (not recorded which). These receptors came from a man aged 18 to 29 who had mild COVID-19 (a few samples of this study predate the infection). The sample titles of this study are shuffled in the database, so cell type and time point are left out; the donor was told from shared clones.

In DNA form, the CDR3 reads TGTGCCAGCAGCGTCCGGGACAGGCTGGATTATGGCTACACCTTC. Protein sequence: CASSVRDRLDYGYTF. The chain couples TRBV7-2 to TRBJ1-2; 8 nucleotides line up with TRBD1. V shed 5 bases, J shed 5 bases, and the junction held 10 bases outside the gene matches. The CDR3 is made up of 15 amino acids. Germline CDR1 is SGHTA and CDR2 is FQGNSA. Using reference TRBV7-2 and TRBJ1-2 for the parts outside the CDR3, the full variable domain is GAGVSQSPSNKVTEKGKDVELRCDPISGHTALYWYRQSLGQGLEFLIYFQGNSAPDKSGLPSDRFSAERTGGSVSTLTIQRTQQEDSAVYLCASSVRDRLDYGYTFGSGTRLTVV.

This clonotype was recorded only once. The chain carries TRBV19 and TRBJ2-7; D perhaps matches TRBD1 (6 bases). Germline-derived CDR1 and CDR2 are LNHDA and SQIVND (reference sequence). V was trimmed by 5 bases and J by 2 bases, leaving 10 bases between them. The CDR3 has 13 amino acids. Written as DNA, the CDR3 is TGTGCCAGTAGTGGGACACAAACCTACGAGCAGTACTTC. This translates into CASSGTQTYEQYF. Using reference TRBV19 and TRBJ2-7 for the parts outside the CDR3, the full variable domain is DGGITQSPKYLFRKEGQNVTLSCEQNLNHDAMYWYRQDPGQGLRLIYYSQIVNDFQKGDIAEGYSVSREKKESFPLTVTSAQKNPTAFYLCASSGTQTYEQYFGPGTRLTVT.

The rearrangement joins TRBV6-2 or TRBV6-3 to TRBJ2-5; D is unclear. CDR3 length: 14 amino acids. Trimming pared 4 bases from V and 3 bases from J, leaving 12 bases between. Germline-derived CDR1 and CDR2 are MNHEY and SVGEGT. The chain's CDR3 is CASSLGQTKETQYF. Written as DNA, the CDR3 is TGTGCCAGCAGTTTAGGTCAGACCAAAGAGACCCAGTACTTC.

This clonotype was found a few times. The V and J genes are TRBV4-3 and TRBJ1-1; D gene ambiguous. V lost 1 base and J lost 3, with 9 bases in between. This CDR3 is built from 14 residues. CDR1 LGHNA and CDR2 YSLEER come from the germline V gene. The CDR3 here is CASSQGFRDTEAFF. The CDR3 nucleotides are TGCGCCAGCAGCCAAGGCTTTAGAGACACTGAAGCTTTCTTT.

The V and J genes are TRBV7-2 and TRBJ1-1; possibly TRBD1 for D (5 bases). Per germline, CDR1 SGHTA and CDR2 FQGNSA. V was pared by 5 bases and J by 0 bases, with 19 bases between. The length of the CDR3 is 17 residues. CDR3 sequence: CASSLRPWGRLNTEAFF. CDR3 nucleotides: TGTGCCAGCAGCCTCCGTCCCTGGGGGAGATTGAACACTGAAGCTTTCTTT.

At least ten counts were recorded for this clonotype. The J gene is TRBJ1-2, the V gene TRBV18; D ambiguous. Germline CDR1 KGHSH, CDR2 LQKENI. V lost 6 bases to trimming and J lost 10 bases, with 18 bases between them. The CDR3 has 13 amino acids. CDR3 DNA sequence: TGTGCCAGCTCCGCCCCAGAGCAGGACGCCTACACCTTC. Amino acids: CASSAPEQDAYTF.

This clonotype showed up just a few times. The V call is TRBV4-2, the J call TRBJ2-5; D uncertain. Germline V gives CDR1 LGHNA, CDR2 YNFKEQ. The CDR3 is 14 amino acids. The germline V and J ends were trimmed by 0 bases and 5 bases, with 10 bases remaining between them. The CDR3 region is CASSQDRPAETQYF. The CDR3 nucleotides read TGTGCCAGCAGCCAAGATCGCCCGGCGGAGACCCAGTACTTC.

J is TRBJ2-3 and V is TRBV7-2, with 7 nucleotides matching TRBD2. With 5 bases clipped from V and 2 bases from J, the junction kept 25 bases outside the gene matches. The CDR3 runs 21 residues. Per the germline V gene, CDR1 is SGHTA and CDR2 is FQGNSA. The CDR3, as DNA: TGTGCCAGCAGCCCCGGCCCCCCTAGCGGCGTGTGGGGAATGGACACAGATACGCAGTATTTT. Translated: CASSPGPPSGVWGMDTDTQYF.

V gene TRBV6-5 combines with J gene TRBJ1-1; possibly TRBD1 for D (5 bases). The V gene's germline CDR1 is MNHEY and CDR2 SVGAGI. This CDR3 is built from 14 residues. V dropped 5 bases and J dropped 1 base, with 11 bases sitting between them. CDR3 DNA sequence: TGTGCCAGCAGTCCACCCGGGACGAACACTGAAGCTTTCTTT. Its translation: CASSPPGTNTEAFF.